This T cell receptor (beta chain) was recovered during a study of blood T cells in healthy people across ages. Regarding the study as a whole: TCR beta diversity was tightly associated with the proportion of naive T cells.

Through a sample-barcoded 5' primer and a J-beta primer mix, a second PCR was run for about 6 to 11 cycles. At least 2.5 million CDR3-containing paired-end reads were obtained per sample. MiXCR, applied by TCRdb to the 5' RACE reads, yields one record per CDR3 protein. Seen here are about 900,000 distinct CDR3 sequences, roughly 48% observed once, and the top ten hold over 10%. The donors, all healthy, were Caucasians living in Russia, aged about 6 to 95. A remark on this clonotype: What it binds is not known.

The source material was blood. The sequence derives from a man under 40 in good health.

CDR3 DNA: TGTGCCAGCAGTCCGACGGTTAATCAGCCCCAGCATTTT. It yields the protein CASSPTVNQPQHF. The J gene is TRBJ1-5, the V gene TRBV6-4; no firm D call. The CDR3 runs to 13 residues. Trimming took 5 bases from V and 4 from J, leaving 9 bases between them. CDR1 MRHNA and CDR2 SNTAGT come from the germline V gene.